This T cell receptor beta chain was obtained from a study of T cell changes during pregnancy in multiple sclerosis. The CDR3 is 15 amino acids. Germline loops: CDR1 MDHEN, CDR2 SYDVKM. Trimming stripped 6 bases from V and 1 base from J, with 13 bases between. Only in-frame clones appear in the TCRdb table, and some are missing; sequencing was by immunoSEQ multiplex PCR. The data show about 59,000 clones, approximately 94% seen once. The source is a female donor with multiple sclerosis, enrolled in a pregnancy study. This chain links TRBV28 with TRBJ2-1; D might be TRBD1 (6 bases). The sample here was CD8+ T cells from peripheral blood mononuclear cells, taken after pregnancy. The CDR3 reads CASRYTGPSYNEQFF. CDR3 nucleotides: TGTGCCAGCAGGTATACAGGGCCTTCCTACAATGAGCAGTTCTTC.